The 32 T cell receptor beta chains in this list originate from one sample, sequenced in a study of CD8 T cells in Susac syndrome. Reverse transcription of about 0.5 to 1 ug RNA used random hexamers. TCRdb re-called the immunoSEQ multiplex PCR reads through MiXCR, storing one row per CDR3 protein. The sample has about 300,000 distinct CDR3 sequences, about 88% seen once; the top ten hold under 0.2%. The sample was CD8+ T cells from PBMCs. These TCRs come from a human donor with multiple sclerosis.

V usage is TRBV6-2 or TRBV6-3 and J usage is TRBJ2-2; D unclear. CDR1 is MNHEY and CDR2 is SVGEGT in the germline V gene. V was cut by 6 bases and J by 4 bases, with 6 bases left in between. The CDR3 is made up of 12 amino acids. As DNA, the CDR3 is TGTGCCAGCAGGGGTACCACCGGGGAGCTGTTTTTT. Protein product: CASRGTTGELFF.

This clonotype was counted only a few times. The CDR3: CAWSIAGYEQYF. CDR3 nucleotide sequence: TGTGCCTGGAGTATCGCGGGCTACGAGCAGTACTTC. This chain uses TRBV30 with TRBJ2-7, with a possible D match to TRBD2 (5 bases). V was shortened by 2 bases and J by 3 bases, with 8 bases between the two germline ends. Germline V gene data show CDR1 as GTSNPN and CDR2 as SVGIG (reference sequence). This CDR3 region has 12 residues.

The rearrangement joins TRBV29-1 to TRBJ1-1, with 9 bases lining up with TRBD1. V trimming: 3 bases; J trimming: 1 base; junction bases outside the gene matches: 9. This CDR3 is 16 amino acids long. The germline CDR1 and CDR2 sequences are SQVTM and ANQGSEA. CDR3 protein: CSVDSADRGRNTEAFF. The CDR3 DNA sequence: TGCAGCGTTGACAGTGCGGACAGGGGCAGGAACACTGAAGCTTTCTTT. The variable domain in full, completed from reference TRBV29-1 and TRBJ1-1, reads SAVISQKPSRDICQRGTSLTIQCQVDSQVTMMFWYRQQPGQSLTLIATANQGSEATYESGFVIDKFPISRPNLTFSTLTVSNMSPEDSSIYLCSVDSADRGRNTEAFFGQGTRLTVV.

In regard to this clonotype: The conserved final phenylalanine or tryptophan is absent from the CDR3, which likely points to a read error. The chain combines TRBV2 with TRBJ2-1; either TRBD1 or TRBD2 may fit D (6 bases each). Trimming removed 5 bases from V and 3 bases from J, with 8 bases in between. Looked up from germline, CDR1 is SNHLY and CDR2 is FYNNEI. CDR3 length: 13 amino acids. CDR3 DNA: TGTGCCAGCAGTAAGGGGGGCTACAATGAGCAGTTCCTC. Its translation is CASSKGGYNEQFL.

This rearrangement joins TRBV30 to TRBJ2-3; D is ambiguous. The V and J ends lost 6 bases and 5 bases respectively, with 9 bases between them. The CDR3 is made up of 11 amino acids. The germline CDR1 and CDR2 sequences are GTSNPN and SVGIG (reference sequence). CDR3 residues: CACHTGDTQYF. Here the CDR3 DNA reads TGTGCCTGCCACACGGGAGATACGCAGTATTTT.

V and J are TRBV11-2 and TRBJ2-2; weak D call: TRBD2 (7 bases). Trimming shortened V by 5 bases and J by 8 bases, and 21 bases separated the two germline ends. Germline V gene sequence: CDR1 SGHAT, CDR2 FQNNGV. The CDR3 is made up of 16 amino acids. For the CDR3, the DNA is TGTGCCAGCAGCCCTACGGGGGGCTCTTGGATTGGGGAGCTGTTTTTT. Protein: CASSPTGGSWIGELFF.

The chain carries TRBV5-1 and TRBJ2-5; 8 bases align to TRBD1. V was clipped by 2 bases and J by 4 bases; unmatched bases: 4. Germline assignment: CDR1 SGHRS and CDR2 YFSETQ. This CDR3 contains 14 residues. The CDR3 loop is CASSFTGGRETQYF. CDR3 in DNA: TGCGCCAGCAGCTTCACAGGGGGTAGAGAGACCCAGTACTTC.

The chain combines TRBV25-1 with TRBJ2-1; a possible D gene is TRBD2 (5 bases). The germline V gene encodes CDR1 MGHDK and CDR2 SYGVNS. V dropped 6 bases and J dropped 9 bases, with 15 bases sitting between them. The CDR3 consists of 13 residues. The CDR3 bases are TGTGCCAGCAGCCGGGATAACTCCGGTGAGCAGTTCTTC. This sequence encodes CASSRDNSGEQFF.

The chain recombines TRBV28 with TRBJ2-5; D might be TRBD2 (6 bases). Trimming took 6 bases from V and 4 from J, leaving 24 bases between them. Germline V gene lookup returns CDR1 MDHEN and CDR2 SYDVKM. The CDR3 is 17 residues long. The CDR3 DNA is TGTGCCAGCAGCCCGCCCCCGGGGGAAAATGGGTTAGAGACCCAGTACTTC. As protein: CASSPPPGENGLETQYF.

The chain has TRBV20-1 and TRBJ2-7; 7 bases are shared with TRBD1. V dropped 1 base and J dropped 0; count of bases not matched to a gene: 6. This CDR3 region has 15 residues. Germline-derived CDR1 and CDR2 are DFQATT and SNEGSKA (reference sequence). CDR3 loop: CSARGNDRASYEQYF. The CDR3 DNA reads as TGCAGTGCTAGAGGTAATGACAGGGCCTCCTACGAGCAGTACTTC.

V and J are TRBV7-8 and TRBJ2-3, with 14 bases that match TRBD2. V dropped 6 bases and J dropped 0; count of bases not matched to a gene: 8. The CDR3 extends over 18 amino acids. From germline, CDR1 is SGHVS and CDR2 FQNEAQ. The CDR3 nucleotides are TGTGCCAGCAGGATGGGACTAGCGGGAGCGCTTAGCACAGATACGCAGTATTTT. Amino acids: CASRMGLAGALSTDTQYF.

The CDR3 loop reads CASSMSLAVYNEQFF. In DNA, the CDR3 is TGTGCCAGTAGTATGAGTCTAGCAGTTTACAATGAGCAGTTCTTC. The chain links TRBV19 to TRBJ2-1, with D perhaps matching TRBD2 (5 bases). The CDR3 extends over 15 amino acids. Germline CDR1 reads LNHDA; CDR2 reads SQIVND (reference sequence). Trimming removed 3 bases at V and 4 bases at J, with 13 bases between.

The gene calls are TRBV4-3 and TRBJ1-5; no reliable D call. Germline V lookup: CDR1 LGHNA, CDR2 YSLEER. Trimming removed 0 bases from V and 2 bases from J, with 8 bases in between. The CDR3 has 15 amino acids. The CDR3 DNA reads TGCGCCAGCAGCCAAGAACGCCAGGGCAATCAGCCCCAGCATTTT. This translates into CASSQERQGNQPQHF.

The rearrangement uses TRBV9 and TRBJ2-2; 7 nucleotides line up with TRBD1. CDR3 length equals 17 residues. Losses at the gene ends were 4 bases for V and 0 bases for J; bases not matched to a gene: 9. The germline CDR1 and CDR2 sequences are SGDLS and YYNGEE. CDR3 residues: CASSTQATGSNTGELFF. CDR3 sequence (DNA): TGTGCCAGCAGCACCCAGGCGACAGGGTCGAACACCGGGGAGCTGTTTTTT.

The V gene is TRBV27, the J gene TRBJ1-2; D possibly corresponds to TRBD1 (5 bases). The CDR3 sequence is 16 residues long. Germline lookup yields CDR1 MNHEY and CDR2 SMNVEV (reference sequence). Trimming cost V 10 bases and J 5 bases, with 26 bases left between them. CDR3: CATRMESGAEWYGYTF. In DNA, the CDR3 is TGTGCCACCCGGATGGAGTCCGGGGCTGAGTGGTATGGCTACACCTTC.

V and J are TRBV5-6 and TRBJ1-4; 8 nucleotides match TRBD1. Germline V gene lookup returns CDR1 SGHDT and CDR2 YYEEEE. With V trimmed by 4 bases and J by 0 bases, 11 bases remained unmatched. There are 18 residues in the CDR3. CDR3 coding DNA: TGTGCCAGCAGCCCCGTCGCAGGGGGCCTTGCAACTAATGAAAAACTGTTTTTT. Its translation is CASSPVAGGLATNEKLFF.

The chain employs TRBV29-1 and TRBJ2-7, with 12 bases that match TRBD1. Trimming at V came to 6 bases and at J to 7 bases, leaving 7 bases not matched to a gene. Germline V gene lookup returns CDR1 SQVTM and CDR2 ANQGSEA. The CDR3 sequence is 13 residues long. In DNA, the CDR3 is TGCAGCGTCCCCGGGACAGGGGGCCGAGAGCAGTACTTC. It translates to CSVPGTGGREQYF.

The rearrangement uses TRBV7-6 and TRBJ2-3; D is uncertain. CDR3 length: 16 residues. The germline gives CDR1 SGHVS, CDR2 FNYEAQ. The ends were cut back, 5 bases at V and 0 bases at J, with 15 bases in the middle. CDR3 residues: CASSTNQEDSTDTQYF. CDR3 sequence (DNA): TGTGCCAGCAGCACTAACCAAGAGGACAGCACAGATACGCAGTATTTT.

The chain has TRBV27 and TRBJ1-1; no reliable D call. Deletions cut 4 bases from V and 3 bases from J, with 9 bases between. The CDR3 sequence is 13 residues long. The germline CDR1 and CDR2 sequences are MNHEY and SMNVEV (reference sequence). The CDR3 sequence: CASSSGGHTEAFF. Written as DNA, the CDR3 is TGTGCCAGCAGTTCAGGCGGGCACACTGAAGCTTTCTTT.

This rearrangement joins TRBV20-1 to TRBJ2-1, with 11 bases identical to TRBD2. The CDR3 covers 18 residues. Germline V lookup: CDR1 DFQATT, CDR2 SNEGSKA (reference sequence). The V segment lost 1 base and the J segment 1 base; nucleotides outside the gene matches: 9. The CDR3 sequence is CSARGTTSGDPSYNEQFF. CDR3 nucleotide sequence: TGCAGTGCTAGAGGGACGACTAGCGGGGATCCTTCCTACAATGAGCAGTTCTTC.

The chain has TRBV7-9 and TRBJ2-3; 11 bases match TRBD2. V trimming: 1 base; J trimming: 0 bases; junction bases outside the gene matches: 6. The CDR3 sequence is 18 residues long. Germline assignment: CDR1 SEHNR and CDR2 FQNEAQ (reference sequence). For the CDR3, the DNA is TGTGCCAGCAGCTTAGGGACTAGCGGGCCTTCCAGCACAGATACGCAGTATTTT. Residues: CASSLGTSGPSSTDTQYF.

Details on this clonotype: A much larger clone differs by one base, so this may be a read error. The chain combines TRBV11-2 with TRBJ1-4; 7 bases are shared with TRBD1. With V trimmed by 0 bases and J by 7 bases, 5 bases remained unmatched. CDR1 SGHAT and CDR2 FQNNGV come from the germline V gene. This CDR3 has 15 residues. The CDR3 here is CASSLEAGGVEKLFF. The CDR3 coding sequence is TGTGCCAGCAGCTTAGAGGCAGGGGGAGTTGAAAAACTGTTTTTT.

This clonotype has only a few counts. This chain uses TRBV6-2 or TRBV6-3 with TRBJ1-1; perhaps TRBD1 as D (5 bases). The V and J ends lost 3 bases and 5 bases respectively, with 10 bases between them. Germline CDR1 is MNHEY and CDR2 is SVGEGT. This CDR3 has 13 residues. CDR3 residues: CASSYGGATEAFF. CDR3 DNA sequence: TGTGCCAGCAGTTATGGAGGGGCAACTGAAGCTTTCTTT.

The DNA of the CDR3 is TGCGCCAGCAGCGGTTCCAGGGGCCAAGAGACCCAGTACTTC. Protein product: CASSGSRGQETQYF. V and J are TRBV5-1 and TRBJ2-5; a possible D gene is TRBD1 (6 bases). Germline CDR1 is SGHRS and CDR2 is YFSETQ. The length of the CDR3 is 14 residues. V was cut by 4 bases and J by 1 base, with 11 bases left in between.

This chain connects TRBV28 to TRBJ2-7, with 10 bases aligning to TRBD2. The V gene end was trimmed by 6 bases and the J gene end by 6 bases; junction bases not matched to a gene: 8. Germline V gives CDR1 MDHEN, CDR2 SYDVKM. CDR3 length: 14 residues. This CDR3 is CASSPSLAGGEQYF. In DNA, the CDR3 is TGTGCCAGCAGCCCTTCTTTAGCGGGAGGCGAGCAGTACTTC.

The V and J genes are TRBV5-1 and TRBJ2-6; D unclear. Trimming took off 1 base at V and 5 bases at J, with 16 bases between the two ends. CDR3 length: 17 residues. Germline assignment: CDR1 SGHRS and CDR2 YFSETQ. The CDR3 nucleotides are TGCGCCAGCAGCTTGTGGTCCATTTTCAGGAGGGCCAACGTCCTGACTTTC. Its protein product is CASSLWSIFRRANVLTF.

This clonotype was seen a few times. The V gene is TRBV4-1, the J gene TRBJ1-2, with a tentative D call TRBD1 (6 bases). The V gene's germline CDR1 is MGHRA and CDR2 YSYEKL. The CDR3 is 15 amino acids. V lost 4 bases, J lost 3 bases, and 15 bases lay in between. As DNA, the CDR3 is TGCGCCAGCAGCCCAACGGACAGATTTCACTATGGCTACACCTTC. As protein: CASSPTDRFHYGYTF.

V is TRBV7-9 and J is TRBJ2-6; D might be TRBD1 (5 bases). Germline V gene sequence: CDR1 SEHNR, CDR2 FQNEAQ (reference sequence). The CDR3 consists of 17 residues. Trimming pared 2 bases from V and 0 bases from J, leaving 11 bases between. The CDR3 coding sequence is TGTGCCAGCAGCTTAAGTGGGGCCCGCTCTGGGGCCAACGTCCTGACTTTC. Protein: CASSLSGARSGANVLTF.

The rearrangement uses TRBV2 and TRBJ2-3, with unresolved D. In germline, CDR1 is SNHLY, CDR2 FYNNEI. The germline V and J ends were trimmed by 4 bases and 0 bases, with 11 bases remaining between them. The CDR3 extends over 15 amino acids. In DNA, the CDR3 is TGTGCCAGCAGTGGAGTTTCCATTAGCACAGATACGCAGTATTTT. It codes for CASSGVSISTDTQYF.

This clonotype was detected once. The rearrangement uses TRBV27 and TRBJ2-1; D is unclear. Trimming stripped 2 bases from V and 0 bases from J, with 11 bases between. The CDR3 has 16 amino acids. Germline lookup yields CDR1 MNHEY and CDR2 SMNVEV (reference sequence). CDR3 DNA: TGTGCCAGCAGTTTAGTAACCTTCAGCTCCTACAATGAGCAGTTCTTC. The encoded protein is CASSLVTFSSYNEQFF.

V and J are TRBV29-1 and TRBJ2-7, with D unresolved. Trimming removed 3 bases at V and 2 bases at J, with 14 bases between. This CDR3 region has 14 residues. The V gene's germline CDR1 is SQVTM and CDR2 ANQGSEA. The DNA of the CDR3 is TGCAGCGTTGATAACGGGCGTCTACCCTACGAGCAGTACTTC. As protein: CSVDNGRLPYEQYF.

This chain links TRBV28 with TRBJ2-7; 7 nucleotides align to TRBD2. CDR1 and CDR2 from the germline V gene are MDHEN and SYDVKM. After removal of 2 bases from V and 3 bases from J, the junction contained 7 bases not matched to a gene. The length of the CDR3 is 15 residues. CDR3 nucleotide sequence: TGTGCCAGCAGTTTACGGGCTAGCGGAATCTACGAGCAGTACTTC. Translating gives CASSLRASGIYEQYF. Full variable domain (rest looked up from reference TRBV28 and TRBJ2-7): DVKVTQSSRYLVKRTGEKVFLECVQDMDHENMFWYRQDPGLGLRLIYFSYDVKMKEKGDIPEGYSVSREKKERFSLILESASTNQTSMYLCASSLRASGIYEQYFGPGTRLTVT.